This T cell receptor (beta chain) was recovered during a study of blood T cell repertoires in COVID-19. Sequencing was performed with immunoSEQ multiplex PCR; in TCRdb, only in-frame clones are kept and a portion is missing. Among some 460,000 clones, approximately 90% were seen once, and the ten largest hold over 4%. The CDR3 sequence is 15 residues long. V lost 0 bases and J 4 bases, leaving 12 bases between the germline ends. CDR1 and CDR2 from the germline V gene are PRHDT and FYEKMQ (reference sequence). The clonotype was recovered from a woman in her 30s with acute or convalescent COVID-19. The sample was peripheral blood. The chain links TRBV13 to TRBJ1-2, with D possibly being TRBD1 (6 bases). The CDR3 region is CASSLGEDSLYGYTF. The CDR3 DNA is TGTGCCAGCAGCTTAGGCGAGGACAGCCTCTATGGCTACACCTTC.